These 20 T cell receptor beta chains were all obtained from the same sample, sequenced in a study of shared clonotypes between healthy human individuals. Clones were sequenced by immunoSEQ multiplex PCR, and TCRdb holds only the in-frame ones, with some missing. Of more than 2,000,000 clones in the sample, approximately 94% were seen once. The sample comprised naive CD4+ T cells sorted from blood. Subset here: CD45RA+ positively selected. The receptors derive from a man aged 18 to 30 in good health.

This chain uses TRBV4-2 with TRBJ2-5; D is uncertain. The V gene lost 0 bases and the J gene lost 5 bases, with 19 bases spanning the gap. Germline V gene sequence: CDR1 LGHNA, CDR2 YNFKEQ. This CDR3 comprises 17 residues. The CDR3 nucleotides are TGTGCCAGCAGCCAAGACCCCCTATGGGGTAGTCCCGAGACCCAGTACTTC. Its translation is CASSQDPLWGSPETQYF.

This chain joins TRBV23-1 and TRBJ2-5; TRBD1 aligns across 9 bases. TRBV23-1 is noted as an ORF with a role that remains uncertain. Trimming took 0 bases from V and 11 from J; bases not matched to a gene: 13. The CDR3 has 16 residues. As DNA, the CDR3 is TGCGCCAGCAGTCAATCGCGGGACAGGGCCTGTTTGGAGCAGTACTTC. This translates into CASSQSRDRACLEQYF.

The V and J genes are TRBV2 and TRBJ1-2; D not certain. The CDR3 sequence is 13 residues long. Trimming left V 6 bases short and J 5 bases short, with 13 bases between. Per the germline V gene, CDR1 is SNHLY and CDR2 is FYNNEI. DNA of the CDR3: TGTGCCAGCAGGGGTGAGGGAGGATATGGCTACACCTTC. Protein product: CASRGEGGYGYTF.

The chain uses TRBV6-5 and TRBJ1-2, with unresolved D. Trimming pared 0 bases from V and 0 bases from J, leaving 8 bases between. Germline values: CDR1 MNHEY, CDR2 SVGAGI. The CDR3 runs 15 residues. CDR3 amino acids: CASSYSSTANYGYTF. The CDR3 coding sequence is TGTGCCAGCAGTTACTCGAGCACCGCTAACTATGGCTACACCTTC.

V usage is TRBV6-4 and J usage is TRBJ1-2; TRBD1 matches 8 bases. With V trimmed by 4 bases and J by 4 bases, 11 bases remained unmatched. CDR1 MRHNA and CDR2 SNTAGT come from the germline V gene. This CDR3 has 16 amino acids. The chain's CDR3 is CASSAHRAGGLYGYTF. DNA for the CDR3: TGTGCCAGCAGTGCCCACCGGGCAGGGGGCCTCTATGGCTACACCTTC.

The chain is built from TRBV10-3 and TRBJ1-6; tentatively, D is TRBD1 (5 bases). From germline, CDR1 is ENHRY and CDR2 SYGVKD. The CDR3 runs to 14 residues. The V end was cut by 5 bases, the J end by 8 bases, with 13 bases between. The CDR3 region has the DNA TGTGCCATCAGTACAGGACAAAAGGATTCACCCCTCCACTTT. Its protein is CAISTGQKDSPLHF.

The CDR3 sequence: CASSMAQGHNSPLHF. The CDR3 coding sequence is TGTGCCAGTAGTATGGCTCAGGGTCATAATTCACCCCTCCACTTT. J is TRBJ1-6 and V is TRBV19; perhaps TRBD1 as D (5 bases). The CDR3 covers 15 residues. Germline V CDR1 and CDR2: LNHDA, SQIVND (reference sequence). The ends were cut back, 3 bases at V and 5 bases at J, with 11 bases in the middle. The full variable domain, completed using reference TRBV19 and TRBJ1-6, is DGGITQSPKYLFRKEGQNVTLSCEQNLNHDAMYWYRQDPGQGLRLIYYSQIVNDFQKGDIAEGYSVSREKKESFPLTVTSAQKNPTAFYLCASSMAQGHNSPLHFGNGTRLTVT.

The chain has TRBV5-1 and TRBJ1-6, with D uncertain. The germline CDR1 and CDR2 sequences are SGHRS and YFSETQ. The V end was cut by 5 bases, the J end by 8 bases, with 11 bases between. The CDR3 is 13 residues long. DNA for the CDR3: TGCGCCAGCAGTGTTTCGGCGGATTCACCCCTCCACTTT. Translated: CASSVSADSPLHF.

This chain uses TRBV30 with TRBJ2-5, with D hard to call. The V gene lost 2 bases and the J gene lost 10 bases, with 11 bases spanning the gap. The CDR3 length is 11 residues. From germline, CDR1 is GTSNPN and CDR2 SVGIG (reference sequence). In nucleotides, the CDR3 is TGTGCCTGGAGTAGAGGAGTTTACCAGTACTTC. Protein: CAWSRGVYQYF. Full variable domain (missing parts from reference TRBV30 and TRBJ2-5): SQTIHQWPATLVQPVGSPLSLECTVEGTSNPNLYWYRQAAGRGLQLLFYSVGIGQISSEVPQNLSASRPQDRQFILSSKKLLLSDSGFYLCAWSRGVYQYFGPGTRLLVL.

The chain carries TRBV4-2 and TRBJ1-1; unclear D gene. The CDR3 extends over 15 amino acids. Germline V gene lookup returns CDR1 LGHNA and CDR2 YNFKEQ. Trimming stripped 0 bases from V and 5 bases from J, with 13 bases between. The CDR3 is CASSQEPTPGTEAFF. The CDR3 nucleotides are TGTGCCAGCAGCCAAGAACCCACCCCCGGGACTGAAGCTTTCTTT.

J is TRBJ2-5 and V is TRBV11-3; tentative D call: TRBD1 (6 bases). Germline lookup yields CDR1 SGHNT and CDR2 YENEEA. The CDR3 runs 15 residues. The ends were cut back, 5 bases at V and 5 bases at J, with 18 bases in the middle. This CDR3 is CASSITTGASETQYF. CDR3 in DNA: TGTGCCAGCAGCATCACGACAGGAGCCTCGGAGACCCAGTACTTC.

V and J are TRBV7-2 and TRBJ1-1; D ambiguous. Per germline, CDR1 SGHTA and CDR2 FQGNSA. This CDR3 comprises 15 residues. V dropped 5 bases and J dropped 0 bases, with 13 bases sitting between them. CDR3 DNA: TGTGCCAGCAGCCGCCCTATGACCCTGAACACTGAAGCTTTCTTT. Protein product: CASSRPMTLNTEAFF.

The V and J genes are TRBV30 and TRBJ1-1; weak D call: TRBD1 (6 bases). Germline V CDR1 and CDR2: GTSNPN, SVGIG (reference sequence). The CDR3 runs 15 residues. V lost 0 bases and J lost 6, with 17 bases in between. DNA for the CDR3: TGTGCCTGGAGTGTACTTGGGGGGCTTGTCGCTGAAGCTTTCTTT. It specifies CAWSVLGGLVAEAFF.

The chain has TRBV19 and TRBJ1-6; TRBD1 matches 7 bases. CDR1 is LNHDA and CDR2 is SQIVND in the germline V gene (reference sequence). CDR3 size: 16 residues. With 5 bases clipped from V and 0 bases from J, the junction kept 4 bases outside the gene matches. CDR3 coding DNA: TGTGCCAGTAGTGCACAGGGGAGCTCCTATAATTCACCCCTCCACTTT. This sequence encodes CASSAQGSSYNSPLHF.

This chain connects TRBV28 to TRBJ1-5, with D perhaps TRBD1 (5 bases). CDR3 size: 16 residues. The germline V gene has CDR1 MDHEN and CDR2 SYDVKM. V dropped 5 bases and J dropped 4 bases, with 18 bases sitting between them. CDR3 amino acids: CASSLWGGEGNQPQHF. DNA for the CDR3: TGTGCCAGCAGTCTTTGGGGAGGGGAAGGGAATCAGCCCCAGCATTTT.

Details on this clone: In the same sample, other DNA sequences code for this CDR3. In DNA form, the CDR3 reads TGTGCCAGCAGTTTATCGGGCTATGGCTACACCTTC. Protein product: CASSLSGYGYTF. V gene TRBV28 combines with J gene TRBJ1-2; D remains unclear. V was clipped by 1 base and J by 4 bases, with 4 bases between them. There are 12 residues in the CDR3. Per the germline V gene, CDR1 is MDHEN and CDR2 is SYDVKM.

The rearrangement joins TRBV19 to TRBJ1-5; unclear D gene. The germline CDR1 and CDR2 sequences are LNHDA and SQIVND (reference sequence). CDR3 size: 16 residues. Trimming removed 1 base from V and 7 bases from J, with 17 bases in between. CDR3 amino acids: CASSIGLSLQRQPQHF. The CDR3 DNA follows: TGTGCCAGTAGTATAGGTCTCAGTCTACAGAGGCAGCCCCAGCATTTT.

CDR3 in DNA: TGCAGTGCTAGGAGCGGGGCAGAGCAGTTCTTC. It encodes CSARSGAEQFF. J is TRBJ2-1 and V is TRBV20-1, with 7 bases lining up with TRBD2. Germline V gene sequence: CDR1 DFQATT, CDR2 SNEGSKA (reference sequence). The CDR3 length is 11 residues. After removal of 3 bases from V and 10 bases from J, the junction contained 3 bases not matched to a gene.

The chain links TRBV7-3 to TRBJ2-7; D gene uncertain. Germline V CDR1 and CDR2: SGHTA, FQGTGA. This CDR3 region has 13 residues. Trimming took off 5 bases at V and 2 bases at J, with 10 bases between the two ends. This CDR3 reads CASSTDVAYEQYF. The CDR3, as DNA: TGTGCCAGCAGCACGGACGTAGCCTACGAGCAGTACTTC.

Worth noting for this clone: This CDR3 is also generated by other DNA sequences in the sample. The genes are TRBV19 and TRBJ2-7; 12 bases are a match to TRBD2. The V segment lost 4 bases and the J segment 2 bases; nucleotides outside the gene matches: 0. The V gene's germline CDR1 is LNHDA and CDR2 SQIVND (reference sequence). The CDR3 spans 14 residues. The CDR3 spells CASSRTSGAYEQYF. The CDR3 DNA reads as TGTGCCAGTAGTAGGACTAGCGGGGCCTACGAGCAGTACTTC.